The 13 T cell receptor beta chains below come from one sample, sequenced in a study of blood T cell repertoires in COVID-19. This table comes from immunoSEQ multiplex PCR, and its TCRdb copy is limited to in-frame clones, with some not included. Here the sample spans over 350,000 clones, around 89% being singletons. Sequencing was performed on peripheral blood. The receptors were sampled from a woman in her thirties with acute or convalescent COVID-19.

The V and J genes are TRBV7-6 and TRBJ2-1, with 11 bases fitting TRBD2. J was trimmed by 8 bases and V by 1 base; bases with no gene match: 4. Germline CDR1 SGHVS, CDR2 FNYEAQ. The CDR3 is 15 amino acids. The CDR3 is CASSLVAGGRDEQFF. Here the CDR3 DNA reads TGTGCCAGCAGCTTAGTAGCGGGGGGGCGCGATGAGCAGTTCTTC.

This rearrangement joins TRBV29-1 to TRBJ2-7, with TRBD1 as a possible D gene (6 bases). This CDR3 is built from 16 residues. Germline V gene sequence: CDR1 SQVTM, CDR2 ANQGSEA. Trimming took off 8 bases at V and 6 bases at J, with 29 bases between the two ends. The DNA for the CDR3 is TGCAGCCCCAAAAGGGGGTACGGGGAGACGAAGGGCGAGCAGTACTTC. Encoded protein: CSPKRGYGETKGEQYF.

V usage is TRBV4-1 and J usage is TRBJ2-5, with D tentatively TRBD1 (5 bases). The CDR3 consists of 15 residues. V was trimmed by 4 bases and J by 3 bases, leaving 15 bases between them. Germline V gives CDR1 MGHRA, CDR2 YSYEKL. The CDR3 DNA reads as TGCGCCAGCAGCCGTGGCCAGGGATCGGAAGAGACCCAGTACTTC. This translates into CASSRGQGSEETQYF.

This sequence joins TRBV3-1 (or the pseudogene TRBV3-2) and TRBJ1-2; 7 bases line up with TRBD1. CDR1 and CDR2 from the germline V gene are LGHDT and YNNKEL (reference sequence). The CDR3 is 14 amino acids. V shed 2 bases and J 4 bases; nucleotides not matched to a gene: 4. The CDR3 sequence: CASSQPGQPYGYTF. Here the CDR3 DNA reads TGTGCCAGCAGCCAACCGGGACAGCCCTATGGCTACACCTTC.

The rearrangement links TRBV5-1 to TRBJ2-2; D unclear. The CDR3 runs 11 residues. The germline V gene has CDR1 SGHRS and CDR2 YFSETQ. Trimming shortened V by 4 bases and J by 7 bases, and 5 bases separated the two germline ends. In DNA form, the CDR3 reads TGCGCCAGCAGCCCTAACGGGGAGCTGTTTTTT. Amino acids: CASSPNGELFF.

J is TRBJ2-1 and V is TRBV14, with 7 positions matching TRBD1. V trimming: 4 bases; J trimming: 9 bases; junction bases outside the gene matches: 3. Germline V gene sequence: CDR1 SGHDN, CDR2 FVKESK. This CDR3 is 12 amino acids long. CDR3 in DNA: TGTGCCAGCAGCCCTACAGGGGTTGAGCAGTTCTTC. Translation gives CASSPTGVEQFF.

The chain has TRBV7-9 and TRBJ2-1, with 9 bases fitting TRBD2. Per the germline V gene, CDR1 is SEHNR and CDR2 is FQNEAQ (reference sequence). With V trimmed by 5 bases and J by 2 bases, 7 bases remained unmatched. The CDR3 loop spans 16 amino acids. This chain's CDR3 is CASSARGGATYNEQFF. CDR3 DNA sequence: TGTGCCAGCAGCGCACGCGGGGGGGCCACCTACAATGAGCAGTTCTTC.

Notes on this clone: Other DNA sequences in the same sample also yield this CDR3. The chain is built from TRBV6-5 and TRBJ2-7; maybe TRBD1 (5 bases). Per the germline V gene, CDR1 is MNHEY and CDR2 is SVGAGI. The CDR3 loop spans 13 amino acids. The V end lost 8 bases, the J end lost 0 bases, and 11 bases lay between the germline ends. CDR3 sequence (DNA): TGTGCCAGCGAGCAGGGAAACTCCTACGAGCAGTACTTC. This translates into CASEQGNSYEQYF.

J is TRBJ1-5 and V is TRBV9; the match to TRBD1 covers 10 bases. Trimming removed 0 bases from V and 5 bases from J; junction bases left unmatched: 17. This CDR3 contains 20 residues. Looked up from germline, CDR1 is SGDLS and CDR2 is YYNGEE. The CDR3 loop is CASSVVRFRDRGCPDQPQHF. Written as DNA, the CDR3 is TGTGCCAGCAGCGTAGTCCGATTCCGGGACAGGGGATGTCCCGATCAGCCCCAGCATTTT.

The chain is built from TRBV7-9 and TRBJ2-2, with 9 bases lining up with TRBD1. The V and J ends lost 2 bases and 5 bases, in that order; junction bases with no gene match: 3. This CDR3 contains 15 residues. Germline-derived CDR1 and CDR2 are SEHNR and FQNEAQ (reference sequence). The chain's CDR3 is CASSLIQGATGELFF. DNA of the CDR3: TGTGCCAGCAGCTTAATACAGGGGGCTACCGGGGAGCTGTTTTTT.

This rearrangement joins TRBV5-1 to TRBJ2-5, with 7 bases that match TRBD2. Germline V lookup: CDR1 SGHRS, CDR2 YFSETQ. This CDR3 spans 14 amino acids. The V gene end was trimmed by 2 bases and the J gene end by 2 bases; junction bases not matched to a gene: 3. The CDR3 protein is CASSFTGGQETQYF. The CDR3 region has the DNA TGCGCCAGCAGCTTTACCGGGGGGCAAGAGACCCAGTACTTC. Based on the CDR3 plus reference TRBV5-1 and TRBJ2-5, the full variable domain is KAGVTQTPRYLIKTRGQQVTLSCSPISGHRSVSWYQQTPGQGLQFLFEYFSETQRNKGNFPGRFSGRQFSNSRSEMNVSTLELGDSALYLCASSFTGGQETQYFGPGTRLLVL.

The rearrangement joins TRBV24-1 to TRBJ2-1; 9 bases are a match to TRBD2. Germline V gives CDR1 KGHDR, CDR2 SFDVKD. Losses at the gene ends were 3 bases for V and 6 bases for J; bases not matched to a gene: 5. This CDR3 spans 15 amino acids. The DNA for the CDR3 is TGTGCCACCAGTGATAGGTCTAGCGGGGCCAATGAGCAGTTCTTC. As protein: CATSDRSSGANEQFF.

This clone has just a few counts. CDR3 sequence: CASSLDRASNTEAFF. The CDR3 nucleotides read TGCGCCAGCAGCCTAGACAGGGCCTCGAACACTGAAGCTTTCTTT. The chain combines TRBV5-1 with TRBJ1-1; TRBD1 matches at 7 bases. Germline trimming cut 4 bases from V and 1 base from J; bases unmatched to any gene: 7. The germline gives CDR1 SGHRS, CDR2 YFSETQ. The CDR3 has 15 residues.